This TCR beta chain came from a study of neoadjuvant anti-PD-1 for oral cavity cancer. Study-wide background: Patients without progression got a fourth dose around day 43.

Cohort: HPV-negative, locally advanced oral cavity squamous cell carcinoma patients. Libraries were prepared by immunoSEQ multiplex PCR; TCRdb keeps only in-frame clonotypes and omits some of them. The table lists about 16,000 clones, 69% of them singletons. This clone appeared a few times. The source is a person between 40 and 80 years old with oral cavity squamous cell carcinoma. This specimen was PBMCs, taken before nivolumab (anti-PD-1) treatment.

Written as DNA, the CDR3 is TGTGCCAGTAGTTTTCCCAGCGGGGTGCAGCACACTGAAGCTTTCTTT. This translates into CASSFPSGVQHTEAFF. This chain connects TRBV19 to TRBJ1-1; no firm D call. Germline CDR1 reads LNHDA; CDR2 reads SQIVND (reference sequence). Deletions cut 5 bases from V and 3 bases from J, with 19 bases between. The CDR3 has 16 amino acids.